A single sample gave rise to the 30 T cell receptor beta chains below, sequenced in a study of blood T cell repertoires in COVID-19. The data were produced by immunoSEQ multiplex PCR, yet TCRdb's version contains in-frame clones alone and is incomplete. Of 200,000 to 250,000 clones listed, around 90% are singletons. The specimen sequenced was PBMCs or T cells enriched from blood (not recorded which). Source of these receptors: a woman aged 50 to 60 who had recovered from COVID-19.

The CDR3: CASSPEASGNTIYF. As DNA, the CDR3 is TGTGCCAGCTCACCTGAGGCCTCTGGAAACACCATATATTTT. The gene calls are TRBV18 and TRBJ1-3; D ambiguous. CDR3 length: 14 amino acids. The V gene's germline CDR1 is KGHSH and CDR2 LQKENI. V was pared by 3 bases and J by 0 bases, with 6 bases between.

This sequence joins TRBV5-4 and TRBJ2-2; TRBD1 is a possible D gene (6 bases). V was pared by 4 bases and J by 5 bases, with 18 bases between. Germline-derived CDR1 and CDR2 are SGHNT and YYREEE (reference sequence). The CDR3 totals 16 residues. CDR3 nucleotide sequence: TGTGCCAGCAGCCTAGGAGGCACAGGGCCGACCGGGGAGCTGTTTTTT. Encoded protein: CASSLGGTGPTGELFF.

The rearrangement joins TRBV7-3 to TRBJ2-1, with D possibly matching TRBD1 (6 bases). The length of the CDR3 is 15 residues. CDR1 is SGHTA and CDR2 is FQGTGA in the germline V gene. V was shortened by 5 bases and J by 2 bases, with 13 bases between the two germline ends. CDR3 sequence: CASSTGTSPYNEQFF. The DNA of the CDR3 is TGTGCCAGCAGCACCGGGACAAGCCCCTACAATGAGCAGTTCTTC.

The V gene is TRBV13, the J gene TRBJ1-6, with TRBD1 as a possible D gene (6 bases). V lost 4 bases and J 5 bases, leaving 9 bases between the germline ends. The CDR3 totals 14 residues. Germline loops: CDR1 PRHDT, CDR2 FYEKMQ (reference sequence). CDR3 in DNA: TGTGCCAGCAGCTCCAGGGGAAATAATTCACCCCTCCACTTT. It codes for CASSSRGNNSPLHF.

The CDR3, as DNA: TGTGCCAGCTCACCAAAAGGGACTAGCGATCGCGAGCAGTACTTC. Translation gives CASSPKGTSDREQYF. This chain uses TRBV18 with TRBJ2-7; TRBD2 agrees at 10 bases. The germline V gene has CDR1 KGHSH and CDR2 LQKENI. CDR3 size: 15 residues. The V segment lost 2 bases and the J segment 6 bases; nucleotides outside the gene matches: 7.

The chain has TRBV9 and TRBJ1-2, with D unresolved. V shed 1 base and J shed 7 bases, with 17 bases lying between them. The CDR3 spans 15 residues. Germline V gene data show CDR1 as SGDLS and CDR2 as YYNGEE. DNA of the CDR3: TGTGCCAGCAGCGTAATAACAGACACGCTTACTGGCTACACCTTC. This codes for CASSVITDTLTGYTF.

The V call is TRBV2, the J call TRBJ1-3; 10 nucleotides agree with TRBD1. V gave up 6 bases and J gave up 2 bases; unmatched junction bases: 1. The CDR3 length is 14 residues. From germline, CDR1 is SNHLY and CDR2 FYNNEI. CDR3 DNA: TGTGCCAGCAGCGGGACAGGGGCTGGAAACACCATATATTTT. Its protein product is CASSGTGAGNTIYF.

This chain uses TRBV4-1 with TRBJ2-3; a possible D gene is TRBD2 (6 bases). The V and J ends lost 5 bases and 2 bases respectively, with 17 bases between them. The CDR3 loop spans 16 amino acids. Germline CDR1 MGHRA, CDR2 YSYEKL. As DNA, the CDR3 is TGCGCCAGCAGCAAACCTCTAGCGACTTTCACAGATACGCAGTATTTT. This gives the protein CASSKPLATFTDTQYF.

The chain recombines TRBV15 with TRBJ1-1; D not certain. The CDR3 sequence is 13 residues long. Trimming took off 8 bases at V and 3 bases at J, with 13 bases between the two ends. CDR1 is LNHNV, CDR2 YYDKDF, per germline (reference sequence). In nucleotides, the CDR3 is TGTGCCACCTCGGGATATCGGGACACTGAAGCTTTCTTT. Its protein product is CATSGYRDTEAFF.

The genes are TRBV30 and TRBJ1-3; 8 bases align to TRBD1. Germline V gene sequence: CDR1 GTSNPN, CDR2 SVGIG (reference sequence). There are 13 residues in the CDR3. DNA of the CDR3: TGTGCTCACCAGGGGGCAGGTGGAAACACCATATATTTT. It translates to CAHQGAGGNTIYF.

The chain's CDR3 is CAISGRAGDYGYTF. The CDR3 coding sequence is TGTGCCATCAGTGGGAGGGCGGGGGACTATGGCTACACCTTC. This chain connects TRBV10-3 to TRBJ1-2; D might be TRBD1 (5 bases). V was clipped by 4 bases and J by 3 bases, with 12 bases between them. Germline V gene data show CDR1 as ENHRY and CDR2 as SYGVKD. This CDR3 comprises 14 residues.

This clone was seen a few times. V is TRBV6-2 or TRBV6-3 and J is TRBJ2-7; 7 bases fit TRBD1. CDR3 length: 14 residues. V shed 6 bases and J 2 bases; nucleotides not matched to a gene: 7. The germline gives CDR1 MNHEY, CDR2 SVGEGT. The CDR3 nucleotides are TGTGCCAGCAGCTTAACAGGGGCTCCCTACGAGCAGTACTTC. Translation gives CASSLTGAPYEQYF.

The gene calls are TRBV25-1 and TRBJ1-2; 9 bases fit TRBD1. After removal of 6 bases from V and 6 bases from J, the junction contained 2 bases not matched to a gene. The CDR3 extends over 12 amino acids. Germline CDR1 reads MGHDK; CDR2 reads SYGVNS. Here the CDR3 DNA reads TGTGCCAGCAGGGGGACAGGGCATGGCTACACCTTC. Its protein is CASRGTGHGYTF.

The chain couples TRBV6-5 to TRBJ1-5, with TRBD1 as a possible D gene (5 bases). Per germline, CDR1 MNHEY and CDR2 SVGAGI. The CDR3 has 14 amino acids. V was pared by 6 bases and J by 1 base, with 10 bases between. Written as DNA, the CDR3 is TGTGCCAGCAGCGCGGGACGCAGCAATCAGCCCCAGCATTTT. It yields the protein CASSAGRSNQPQHF.

The chain is built from TRBV28 and TRBJ2-5, with 7 nucleotides matching TRBD2. In germline, CDR1 is MDHEN, CDR2 SYDVKM. CDR3 length: 13 residues. The V segment lost 5 bases and the J segment 7 bases; nucleotides outside the gene matches: 7. For the CDR3, the DNA is TGTGCCAGCAGTCCAGGACTAGTTGGGACCCAGTACTTC. Translating gives CASSPGLVGTQYF.

The chain has TRBV30 and TRBJ2-6, with D perhaps matching TRBD1 (5 bases). CDR3 length: 17 amino acids. CDR1 and CDR2 (germline): GTSNPN, SVGIG (reference sequence). The V gene lost 2 bases and the J gene lost 0 bases, with 14 bases spanning the gap. In nucleotides, the CDR3 is TGTGCCTGGAGTTCTCCCTGGACACGCTCTGGGGCCAACGTCCTGACTTTC. Residues: CAWSSPWTRSGANVLTF.

The rearrangement uses TRBV5-1 and TRBJ1-2; a possible D gene is TRBD1 (6 bases). V lost 2 bases and J lost 8, with 13 bases in between. The CDR3 loop spans 13 amino acids. CDR1 is SGHRS and CDR2 is YFSETQ in the germline V gene. In DNA form, the CDR3 reads TGCGCCAGCAGCTTCCAGGGGCAGGAGGGCTACACCTTC. Encoded protein: CASSFQGQEGYTF.

CDR3 coding DNA: TGTGCCAGCTCACCAGGCCAGGACAGGAGGGCGGTGGAAGAGACCCAGTACTTC. It translates to CASSPGQDRRAVEETQYF. This chain joins TRBV18 and TRBJ2-5; perhaps TRBD1 as D (7 bases). CDR3 length equals 18 residues. Trimming removed 2 bases from V and 3 bases from J, with 22 bases in between. Looked up from germline, CDR1 is KGHSH and CDR2 is LQKENI.

The V and J genes are TRBV6-5 and TRBJ1-1; D remains ambiguous. Deletions cut 9 bases from V and 2 bases from J, with 13 bases between. CDR1 is MNHEY, CDR2 SVGAGI, per germline. The CDR3 sequence is 13 residues long. The CDR3 loop is CASTEEGNTEAFF. CDR3 sequence (DNA): TGTGCCAGTACCGAAGAGGGTAACACTGAAGCTTTCTTT.

This clone was seen only once. J is TRBJ1-4 and V is TRBV5-1, with 7 bases that match TRBD1. This CDR3 has 20 residues. V gave up 0 bases and J gave up 4 bases; unmatched junction bases: 18. Germline CDR1 reads SGHRS; CDR2 reads YFSETQ. The CDR3 region has the DNA TGCGCCAGCAGCTTGGCATTTGGGGGACAGAGACTATTTATTAATGAAAAACTGTTTTTT. Protein: CASSLAFGGQRLFINEKLFF.

The chain carries TRBV6-2 or TRBV6-3 and TRBJ1-1, with no clear D. Trimming shortened V by 2 bases and J by 0 bases, and 13 bases separated the two germline ends. This CDR3 has 16 residues. The germline V gene encodes CDR1 MNHEY and CDR2 SVGEGT. CDR3 nucleotides: TGTGCCAGCAGTTACAATAGAGATTCCATGAACACTGAAGCTTTCTTT. This translates into CASSYNRDSMNTEAFF.

J is TRBJ2-4 and V is TRBV20-1; 7 nucleotides align to TRBD1. Germline V CDR1 and CDR2: DFQATT, SNEGSKA (reference sequence). The length of the CDR3 is 11 residues. V shed 6 bases and J 6 bases; nucleotides not matched to a gene: 2. DNA for the CDR3: TGCAGTGCCCACAGGGGAAACATTCAGTACTTC. The encoded protein is CSAHRGNIQYF.

The chain's CDR3 is CSVVEHRGEQYF. The CDR3 DNA follows: TGCAGCGTTGTTGAGCACAGGGGCGAGCAGTACTTC. The chain joins TRBV29-1 to TRBJ2-7; TRBD1 matches 7 bases. Looked up from germline, CDR1 is SQVTM and CDR2 is ANQGSEA. V gave up 4 bases and J gave up 6 bases; unmatched junction bases: 6. The CDR3 loop spans 12 amino acids.

This clone was observed once. This rearrangement joins TRBV2 to TRBJ2-7; a weak D match, TRBD1 (6 bases). Germline CDR1 SNHLY, CDR2 FYNNEI. The CDR3 loop spans 12 amino acids. Between the trimmed V and J ends, which lost 6 bases and 2 bases, there was a span of 8 bases. CDR3 DNA sequence: TGTGCCAGCAGGGGGACACCCTACGAGCAGTACTTC. Translated, it gives CASRGTPYEQYF. Variable domain in full (rest from reference TRBV2 and TRBJ2-7): EPEVTQTPSHQVTQMGQEVILRCVPISNHLYFYWYRQILGQKVEFLVSFYNNEISEKSEIFDDQFSVERPDGSNFTLKIRSTKLEDSAMYFCASRGTPYEQYFGPGTRLTVT.

The V call is TRBV28, the J call TRBJ1-1; 7 bases fit TRBD1. Germline CDR1 and CDR2: MDHEN and SYDVKM. The CDR3 consists of 18 residues. V shed 6 bases and J 0 bases; nucleotides not matched to a gene: 16. Here the CDR3 reads CASRRPGQSFEMNTEAFF. The CDR3, as DNA: TGTGCCAGCAGACGACCGGGACAGAGTTTCGAGATGAACACTGAAGCTTTCTTT.

The V gene is TRBV7-3, the J gene TRBJ2-1; D is possibly TRBD1 (5 bases). CDR1 and CDR2 from the germline V gene are SGHTA and FQGTGA. The CDR3 is 12 residues long. V was pared by 5 bases and J by 5 bases, with 7 bases between. The CDR3 DNA sequence: TGTGCCAGCAGCCTACAGGACAATGAGCAGTTCTTC. This sequence encodes CASSLQDNEQFF.

The CDR3 DNA is TGTGCCAGCAGCTTGGGGACAGGGGGCGGGAATGAAAAACTGTTTTTT. It yields the protein CASSLGTGGGNEKLFF. The genes are TRBV5-8 and TRBJ1-4; 11 bases map to TRBD1. Germline CDR1 and CDR2: SGHTS and YDEGEE. This CDR3 contains 16 residues. J was trimmed by 5 bases and V by 0 bases; bases with no gene match: 3.

V is TRBV4-1 and J is TRBJ2-3; tentatively, D is TRBD2 (5 bases). This CDR3 comprises 19 residues. V was clipped by 1 base and J by 3 bases, with 23 bases between them. CDR1 and CDR2 (germline): MGHRA, YSYEKL. DNA for the CDR3: TGCGCCAGCAGCCAAGCCCGAGGTGGTACTAGTCTCCGAACAGATACGCAGTATTTT. It translates to CASSQARGGTSLRTDTQYF.

The chain couples TRBV11-2 to TRBJ2-1; 10 bases align to TRBD2. Germline V lookup: CDR1 SGHAT, CDR2 FQNNGV. V dropped 6 bases and J dropped 3; count of bases not matched to a gene: 5. This CDR3 has 15 residues. CDR3 amino acids: CASSTSGRGYNEQFF. The CDR3 DNA sequence: TGTGCCAGCAGTACCAGCGGGAGGGGCTACAATGAGCAGTTCTTC.

The gene calls are TRBV28 and TRBJ2-5; the match to TRBD1 covers 8 bases. V gave up 6 bases and J gave up 13 bases; unmatched junction bases: 10. The CDR3 totals 12 residues. Germline-derived CDR1 and CDR2 are MDHEN and SYDVKM. Written as DNA, the CDR3 is TGTGCCAGCAGGATTCGACAGGGGCCCTTGTACTTC. Its protein is CASRIRQGPLYF.